A selection of T cell receptor beta chains follows, all from one sample in a study of blood T cells in healthy people across ages. MiXCR, applied by TCRdb to the 5' RACE reads, yields one record per CDR3 protein. This sample has about 1.5 million distinct CDR3 sequences, with 42% found just once. Sequencing was performed on blood. The receptors stem from a woman in her late teens or twenties in good health. Each CDR3 is given with its conserved first and last residue. Fields, in order: V gene, clone size, D gene, J gene, CDR3 protein, CDR3 DNA. D genes are given only for firm matches. The size field is filled for only some rows; it gives once, few, many or a size class.

TRBV3-1	NA	TRBD1	TRBJ2-7	CASSQGGQGNYNEQYF	TGTGCCAGCAGCCAAGGGGGACAGGGGAATTACAATGAGCAGTACTTC
TRBV7-8	NA	TRBD2	TRBJ2-5	CASSPGGVNNEQYF	TGTGCCAGCAGCCCCGGGGGGGTTAACAATGAGCAGTACTTC
TRBV25-1	NA	NA	TRBJ2-1	CASSESGFDNEQFF	TGTGCCAGCAGTGAATCAGGGTTCGACAATGAGCAGTTCTTC
TRBV2	NA	NA	TRBJ1-2	CASSVVDYYGYTF	TGTGCCAGCAGTGTAGTAGATTACTATGGCTACACCTTC
TRBV5-1	NA	NA	TRBJ2-7	CASRDDPYEQYF	TGCGCCAGCAGGGACGACCCCTACGAGCAGTACTTC
TRBV5-1	NA	TRBD2	TRBJ2-1	CASGIGTSGPNEQFF	TGCGCCAGCGGCATTGGGACTAGCGGGCCCAATGAGCAGTTCTTC
TRBV9	few	NA	TRBJ2-5	CASSSPVDITETQYF	TGTGCCAGCAGCAGCCCAGTAGACATCACAGAGACCCAGTACTTC
TRBV6-6	NA	TRBD2	TRBJ2-7	CASSSGLAESYEQYF	TGTGCCAGCAGTTCCGGACTAGCCGAATCGTACGAGCAGTACTTC
TRBV4-1	NA	TRBD1	TRBJ1-4	CASSLGGGQNNEKLFF	TGCGCCAGCAGCCTAGGAGGGGGACAGAATAATGAAAAACTGTTTTTT
TRBV11-2	NA	TRBD2	TRBJ2-7	CASSLDPSGSFYEQYF	TGTGCCAGCAGCTTGGACCCCAGCGGGAGCTTCTACGAGCAGTACTTC
TRBV20-1	NA	NA	TRBJ2-7	CSAALVLSSYEQYF	TGCAGTGCGGCGCTGGTTTTAAGCTCCTACGAGCAGTACTTC
TRBV12-3/TRBV12-4	NA	NA	TRBJ2-5	CASSPRVKETQYF	TGTGCCAGCAGTCCTCGCGTTAAAGAGACCCAGTACTTC
TRBV10-3	NA	NA	TRBJ2-7	CALSRQVGSYEQYF	TGTGCCCTCTCGAGACAGGTGGGGTCCTACGAGCAGTACTTC